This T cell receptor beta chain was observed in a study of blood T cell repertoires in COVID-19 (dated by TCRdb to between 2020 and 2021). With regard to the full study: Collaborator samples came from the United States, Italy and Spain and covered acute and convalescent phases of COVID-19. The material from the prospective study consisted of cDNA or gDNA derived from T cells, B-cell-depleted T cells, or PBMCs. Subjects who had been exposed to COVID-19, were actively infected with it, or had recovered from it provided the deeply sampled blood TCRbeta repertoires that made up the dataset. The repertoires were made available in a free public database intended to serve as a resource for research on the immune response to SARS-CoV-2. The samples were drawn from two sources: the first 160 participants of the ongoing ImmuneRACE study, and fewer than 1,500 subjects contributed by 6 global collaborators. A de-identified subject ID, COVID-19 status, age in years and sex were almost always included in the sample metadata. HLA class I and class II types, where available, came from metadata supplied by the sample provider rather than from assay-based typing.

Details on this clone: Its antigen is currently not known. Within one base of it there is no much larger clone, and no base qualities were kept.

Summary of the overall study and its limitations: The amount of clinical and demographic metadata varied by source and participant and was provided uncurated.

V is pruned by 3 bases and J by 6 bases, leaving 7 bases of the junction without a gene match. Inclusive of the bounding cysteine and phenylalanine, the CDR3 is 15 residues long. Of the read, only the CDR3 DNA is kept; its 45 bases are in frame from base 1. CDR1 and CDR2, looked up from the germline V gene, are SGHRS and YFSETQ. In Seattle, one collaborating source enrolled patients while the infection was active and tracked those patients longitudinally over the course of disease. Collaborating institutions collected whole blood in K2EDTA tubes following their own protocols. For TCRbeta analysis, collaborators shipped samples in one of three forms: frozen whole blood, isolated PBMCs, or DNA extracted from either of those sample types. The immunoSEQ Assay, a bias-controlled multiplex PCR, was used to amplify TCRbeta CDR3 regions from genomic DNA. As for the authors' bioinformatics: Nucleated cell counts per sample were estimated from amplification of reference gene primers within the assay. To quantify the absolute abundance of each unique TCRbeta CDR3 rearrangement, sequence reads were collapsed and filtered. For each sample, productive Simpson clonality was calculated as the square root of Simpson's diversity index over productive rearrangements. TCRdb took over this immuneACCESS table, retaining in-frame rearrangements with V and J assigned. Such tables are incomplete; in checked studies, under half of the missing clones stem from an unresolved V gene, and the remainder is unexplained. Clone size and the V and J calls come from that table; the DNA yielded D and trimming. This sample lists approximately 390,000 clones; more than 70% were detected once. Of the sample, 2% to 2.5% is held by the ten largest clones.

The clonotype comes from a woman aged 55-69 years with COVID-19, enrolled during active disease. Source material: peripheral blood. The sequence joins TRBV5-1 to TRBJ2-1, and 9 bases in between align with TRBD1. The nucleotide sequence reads TGCGCCAGCAGCTCCACAGGGGGCTCTGTCAATGAGCAGTTCTTC. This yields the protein CASSSTGGSVNEQFF.